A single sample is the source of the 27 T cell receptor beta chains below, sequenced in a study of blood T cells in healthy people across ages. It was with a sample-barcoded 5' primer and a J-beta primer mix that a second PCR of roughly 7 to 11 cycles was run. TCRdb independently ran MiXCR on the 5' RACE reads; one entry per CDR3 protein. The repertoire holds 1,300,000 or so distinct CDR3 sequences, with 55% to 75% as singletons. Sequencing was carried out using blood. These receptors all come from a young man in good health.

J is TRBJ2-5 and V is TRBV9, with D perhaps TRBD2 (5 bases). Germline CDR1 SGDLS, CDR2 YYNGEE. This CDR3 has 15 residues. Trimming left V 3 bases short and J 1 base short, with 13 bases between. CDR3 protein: CASSATSGRQETQYF. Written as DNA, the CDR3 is TGTGCCAGCAGCGCCACGAGCGGCCGCCAAGAGACCCAGTACTTC. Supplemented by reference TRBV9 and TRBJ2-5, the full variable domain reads DSGVTQTPKHLITATGQRVTLRCSPRSGDLSVYWYQQSLDQGLQFLIQYYNGEERAKGNILERFSAQQFPDLHSELNLSSLELGDSALYFCASSATSGRQETQYFGPGTRLLVL.

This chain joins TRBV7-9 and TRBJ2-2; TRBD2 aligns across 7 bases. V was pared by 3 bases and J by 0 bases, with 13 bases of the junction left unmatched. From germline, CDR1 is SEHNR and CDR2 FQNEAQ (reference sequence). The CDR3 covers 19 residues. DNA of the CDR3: TGTGCCAGCAGCTTCTCTGCTCGCGGCGGGAGACCGAACACCGGGGAGCTGTTTTTT. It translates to CASSFSARGGRPNTGELFF.

This chain's CDR3 is CASRQAGRQETQYF. The CDR3 coding sequence is TGTGCCAGCAGACAAGCGGGCCGACAAGAGACCCAGTACTTC. V is TRBV11-2 and J is TRBJ2-5; possible D gene TRBD2, 6 bases. This CDR3 has 14 residues. CDR1 is SGHAT, CDR2 FQNNGV, per germline. Trimming pared 6 bases from V and 2 bases from J, leaving 13 bases between.

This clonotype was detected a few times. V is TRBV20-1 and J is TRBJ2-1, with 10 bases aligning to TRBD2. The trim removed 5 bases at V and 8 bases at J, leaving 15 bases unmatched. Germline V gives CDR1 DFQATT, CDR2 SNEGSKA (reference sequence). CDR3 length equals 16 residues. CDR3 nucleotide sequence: TGCAGTGCTGACCCCCAGGAGCGGGAGGGCCTCGATGAGCAGTTCTTC. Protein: CSADPQEREGLDEQFF.

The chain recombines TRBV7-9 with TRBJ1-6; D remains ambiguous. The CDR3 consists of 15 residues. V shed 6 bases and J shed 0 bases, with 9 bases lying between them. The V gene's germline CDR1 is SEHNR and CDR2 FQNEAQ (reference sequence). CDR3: CASRKESSYNSPLHF. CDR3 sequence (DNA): TGTGCCAGCAGAAAGGAGAGCTCCTATAATTCACCCCTCCACTTT.

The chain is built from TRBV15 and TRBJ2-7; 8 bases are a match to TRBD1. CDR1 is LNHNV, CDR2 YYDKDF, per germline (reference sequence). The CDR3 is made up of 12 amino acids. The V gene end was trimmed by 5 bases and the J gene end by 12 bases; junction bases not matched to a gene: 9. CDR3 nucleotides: TGTGCCACCAGCTGGCAGGGGGCAACCAGGTACTTC. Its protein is CATSWQGATRYF.

In DNA, the CDR3 is TGTGCCAGCAGTGGGGGGGCACATCAGCCCCAGCATTTT. This gives the protein CASSGGAHQPQHF. The chain links TRBV25-1 to TRBJ1-5; possible D gene TRBD1, 6 bases. CDR1 is MGHDK and CDR2 is SYGVNS in the germline V gene. Trimming cost V 4 bases and J 5 bases, with 9 bases left between them. The CDR3 totals 13 residues.

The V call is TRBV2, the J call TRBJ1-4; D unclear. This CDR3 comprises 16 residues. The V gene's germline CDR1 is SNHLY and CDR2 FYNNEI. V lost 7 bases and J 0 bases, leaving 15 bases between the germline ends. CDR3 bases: TGTGCCAGCATCGGATGGGTCGCTACAACTAATGAAAAACTGTTTTTT. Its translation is CASIGWVATTNEKLFF.

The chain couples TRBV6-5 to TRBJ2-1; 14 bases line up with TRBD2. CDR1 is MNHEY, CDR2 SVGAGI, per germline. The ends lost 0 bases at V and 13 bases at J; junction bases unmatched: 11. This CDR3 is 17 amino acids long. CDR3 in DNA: TGTGCCAGCAGTTACTCAGGGACTAGCGGGAGTCAGGCTGAACAGTTCTTC. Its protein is CASSYSGTSGSQAEQFF.

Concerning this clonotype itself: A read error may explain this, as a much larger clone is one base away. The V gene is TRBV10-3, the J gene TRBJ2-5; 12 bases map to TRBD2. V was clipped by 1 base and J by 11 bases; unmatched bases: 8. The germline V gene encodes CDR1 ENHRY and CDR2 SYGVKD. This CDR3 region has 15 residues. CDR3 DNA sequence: TGTGCCATCAGTGAGTTAGCTAGCGGGAGGGATGAGCAGTACTTC. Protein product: CAISELASGRDEQYF.

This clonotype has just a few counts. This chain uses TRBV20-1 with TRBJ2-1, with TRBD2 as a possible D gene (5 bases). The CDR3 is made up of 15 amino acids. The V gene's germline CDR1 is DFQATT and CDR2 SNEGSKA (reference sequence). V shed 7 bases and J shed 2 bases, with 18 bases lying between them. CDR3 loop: CSGGRPLTAYNEQFF. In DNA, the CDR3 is TGCAGTGGAGGGCGACCTCTAACCGCCTACAATGAGCAGTTCTTC.

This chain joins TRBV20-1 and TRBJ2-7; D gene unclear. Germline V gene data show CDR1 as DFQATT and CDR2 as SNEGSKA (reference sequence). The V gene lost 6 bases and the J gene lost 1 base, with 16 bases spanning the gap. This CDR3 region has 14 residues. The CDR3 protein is CSAARSTNSYEQYF. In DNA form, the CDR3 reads TGCAGTGCGGCGAGATCCACCAATTCCTACGAGCAGTACTTC.

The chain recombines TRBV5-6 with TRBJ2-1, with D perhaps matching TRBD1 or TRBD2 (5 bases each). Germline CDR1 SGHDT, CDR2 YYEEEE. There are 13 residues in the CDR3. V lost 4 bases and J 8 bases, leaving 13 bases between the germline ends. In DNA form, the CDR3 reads TGTGCCAGCAGCCGGGACGTGGATGATGAGCAGTTCTTC. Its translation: CASSRDVDDEQFF.

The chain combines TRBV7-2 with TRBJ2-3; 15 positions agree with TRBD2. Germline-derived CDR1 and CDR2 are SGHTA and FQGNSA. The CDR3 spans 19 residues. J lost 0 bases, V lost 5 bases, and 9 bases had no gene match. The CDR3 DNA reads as TGTGCCAGCAGCCCGCGGGGACTAGCGGGGGGCCTTAGCACAGATACGCAGTATTTT. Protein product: CASSPRGLAGGLSTDTQYF.

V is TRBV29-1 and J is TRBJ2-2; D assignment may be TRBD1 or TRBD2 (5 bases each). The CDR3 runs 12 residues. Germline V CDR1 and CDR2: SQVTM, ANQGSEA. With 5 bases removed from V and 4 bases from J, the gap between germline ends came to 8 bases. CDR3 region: CSVLGPTGELFF. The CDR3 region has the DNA TGCAGCGTTCTGGGACCCACCGGGGAGCTGTTTTTT.

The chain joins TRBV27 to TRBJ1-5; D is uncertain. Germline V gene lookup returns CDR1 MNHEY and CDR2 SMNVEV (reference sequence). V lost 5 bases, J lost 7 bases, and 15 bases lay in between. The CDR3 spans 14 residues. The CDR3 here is CASSVGGPWQPQHF. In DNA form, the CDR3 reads TGTGCCAGCAGTGTGGGTGGTCCATGGCAGCCCCAGCATTTT.

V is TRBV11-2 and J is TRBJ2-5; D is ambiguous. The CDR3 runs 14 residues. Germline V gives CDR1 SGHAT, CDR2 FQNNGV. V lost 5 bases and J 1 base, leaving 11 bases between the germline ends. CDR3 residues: CASSPSSAQETQYF. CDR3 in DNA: TGTGCCAGCAGCCCATCTAGTGCCCAAGAGACCCAGTACTTC. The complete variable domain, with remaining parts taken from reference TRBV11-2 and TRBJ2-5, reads EAGVAQSPRYKIIEKRQSVAFWCNPISGHATLYWYQQILGQGPKLLIQFQNNGVVDDSQLPKDRFSAERLKGVDSTLKIQPAKLEDSAVYLCASSPSSAQETQYFGPGTRLLVL.

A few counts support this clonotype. As DNA, the CDR3 is TGTGCCAGCAGCTTAAGGGACGGAAGCTCCTACGAGCAGTACTTC. This translates into CASSLRDGSSYEQYF. The J gene is TRBJ2-7, the V gene TRBV13; D is possibly TRBD1 or TRBD2 (5 bases each). The germline V gene encodes CDR1 PRHDT and CDR2 FYEKMQ (reference sequence). Trimming stripped 2 bases from V and 0 bases from J, with 11 bases between. The CDR3 extends over 15 amino acids.

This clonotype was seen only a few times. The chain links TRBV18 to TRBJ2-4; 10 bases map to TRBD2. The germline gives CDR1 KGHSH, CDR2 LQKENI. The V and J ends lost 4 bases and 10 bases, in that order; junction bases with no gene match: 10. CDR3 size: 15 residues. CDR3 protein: CASSRTGTSVKIQYF. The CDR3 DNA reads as TGTGCCAGCTCACGTACCGGGACTAGCGTTAAAATTCAGTACTTC.

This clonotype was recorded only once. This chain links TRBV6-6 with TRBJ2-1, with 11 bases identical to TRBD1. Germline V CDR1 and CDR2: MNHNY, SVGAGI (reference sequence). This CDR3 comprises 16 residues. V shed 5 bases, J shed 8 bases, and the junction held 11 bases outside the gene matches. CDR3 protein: CASSPALDRGRYEQFF. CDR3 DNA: TGTGCCAGCAGTCCCGCCCTGGACAGGGGGCGGTATGAGCAGTTCTTC.

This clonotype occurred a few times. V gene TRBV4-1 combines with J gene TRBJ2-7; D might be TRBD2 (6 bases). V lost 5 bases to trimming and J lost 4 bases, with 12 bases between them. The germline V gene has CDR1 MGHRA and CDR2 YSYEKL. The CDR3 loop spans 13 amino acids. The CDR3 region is CASSFGTPYEQYF. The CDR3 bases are TGCGCCAGCAGCTTCGGGACTCCGTACGAGCAGTACTTC.

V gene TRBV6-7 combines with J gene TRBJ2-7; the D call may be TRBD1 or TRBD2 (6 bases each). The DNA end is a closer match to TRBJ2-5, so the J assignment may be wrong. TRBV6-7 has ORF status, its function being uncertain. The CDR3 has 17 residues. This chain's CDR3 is CASSYARPGEDMETQYF. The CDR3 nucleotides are TGTGCCAGCAGTTACGCGAGGCCAGGGGAGGATATGGAGACCCAGTACTTC.

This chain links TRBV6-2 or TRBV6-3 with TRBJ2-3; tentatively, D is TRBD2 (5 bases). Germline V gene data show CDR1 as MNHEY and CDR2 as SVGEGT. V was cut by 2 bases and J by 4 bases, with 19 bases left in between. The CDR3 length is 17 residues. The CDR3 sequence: CASSYPRGHRFADTQYF. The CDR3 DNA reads TGTGCCAGCAGTTACCCCCGAGGGCACAGATTTGCAGATACGCAGTATTTT.

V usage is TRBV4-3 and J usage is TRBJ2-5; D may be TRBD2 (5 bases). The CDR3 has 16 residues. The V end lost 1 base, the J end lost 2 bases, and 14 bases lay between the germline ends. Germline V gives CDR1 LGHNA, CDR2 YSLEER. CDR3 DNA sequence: TGCGCCAGCAGCCAAGGAGAGGGCTACCCACAAGAGACCCAGTACTTC. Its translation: CASSQGEGYPQETQYF.

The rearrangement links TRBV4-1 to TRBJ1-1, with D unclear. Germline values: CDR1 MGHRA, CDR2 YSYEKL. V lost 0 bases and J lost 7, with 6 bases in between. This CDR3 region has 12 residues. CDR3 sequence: CASSQDMGEAFF. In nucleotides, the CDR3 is TGCGCCAGCAGCCAAGATATGGGTGAAGCTTTCTTT.

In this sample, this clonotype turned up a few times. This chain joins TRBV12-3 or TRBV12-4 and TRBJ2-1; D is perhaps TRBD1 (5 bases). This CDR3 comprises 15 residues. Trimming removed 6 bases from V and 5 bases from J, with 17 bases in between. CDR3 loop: CASRPVSRQNNEQFF. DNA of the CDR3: TGTGCCAGCAGGCCCGTGTCCCGACAGAACAATGAGCAGTTCTTC.

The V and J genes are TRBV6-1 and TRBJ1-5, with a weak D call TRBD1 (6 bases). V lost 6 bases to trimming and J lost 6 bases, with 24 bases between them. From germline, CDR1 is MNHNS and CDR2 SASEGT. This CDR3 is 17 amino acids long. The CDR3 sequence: CASSRAGTRGPIQPQHF. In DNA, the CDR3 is TGTGCCAGCAGCAGAGCCGGGACAAGGGGCCCCATTCAGCCCCAGCATTTT.